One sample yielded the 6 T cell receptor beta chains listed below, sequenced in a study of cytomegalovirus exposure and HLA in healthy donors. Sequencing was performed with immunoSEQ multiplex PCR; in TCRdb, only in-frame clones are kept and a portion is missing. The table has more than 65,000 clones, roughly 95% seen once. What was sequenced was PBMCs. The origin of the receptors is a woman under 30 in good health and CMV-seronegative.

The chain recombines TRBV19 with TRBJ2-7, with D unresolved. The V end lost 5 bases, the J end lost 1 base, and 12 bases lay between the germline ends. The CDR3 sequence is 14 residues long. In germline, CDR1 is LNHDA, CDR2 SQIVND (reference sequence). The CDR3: CASSVGRLSYEQYF. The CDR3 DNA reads TGTGCCAGTAGTGTCGGCAGGTTATCCTACGAGCAGTACTTC. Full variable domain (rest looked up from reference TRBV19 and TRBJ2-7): DGGITQSPKYLFRKEGQNVTLSCEQNLNHDAMYWYRQDPGQGLRLIYYSQIVNDFQKGDIAEGYSVSREKKESFPLTVTSAQKNPTAFYLCASSVGRLSYEQYFGPGTRLTVT.

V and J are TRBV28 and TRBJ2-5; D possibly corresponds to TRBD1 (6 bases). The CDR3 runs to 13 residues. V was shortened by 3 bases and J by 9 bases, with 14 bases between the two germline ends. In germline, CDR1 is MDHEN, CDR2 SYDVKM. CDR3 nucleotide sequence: TGTGCCAGCAGTTTTGAGGCCTCAGGGGCCCAGTACTTC. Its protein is CASSFEASGAQYF. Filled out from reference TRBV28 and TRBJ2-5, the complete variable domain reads DVKVTQSSRYLVKRTGEKVFLECVQDMDHENMFWYRQDPGLGLRLIYFSYDVKMKEKGDIPEGYSVSREKKERFSLILESASTNQTSMYLCASSFEASGAQYFGPGTRLLVL.

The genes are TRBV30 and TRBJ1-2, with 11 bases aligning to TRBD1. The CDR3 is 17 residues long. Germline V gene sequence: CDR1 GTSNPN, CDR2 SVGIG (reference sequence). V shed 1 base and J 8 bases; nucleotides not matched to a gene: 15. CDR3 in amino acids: CAWSAEWGQGGYGGYTF. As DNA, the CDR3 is TGTGCCTGGAGTGCCGAATGGGGACAGGGGGGATATGGAGGCTACACCTTC.

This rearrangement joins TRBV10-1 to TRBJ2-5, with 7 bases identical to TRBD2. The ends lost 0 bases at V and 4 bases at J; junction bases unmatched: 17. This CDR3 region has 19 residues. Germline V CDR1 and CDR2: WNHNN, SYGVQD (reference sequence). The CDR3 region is CASSESFPRLRLAPETQYF. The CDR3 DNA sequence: TGCGCCAGCAGTGAGTCATTTCCACGCTTACGACTAGCTCCAGAGACCCAGTACTTC.

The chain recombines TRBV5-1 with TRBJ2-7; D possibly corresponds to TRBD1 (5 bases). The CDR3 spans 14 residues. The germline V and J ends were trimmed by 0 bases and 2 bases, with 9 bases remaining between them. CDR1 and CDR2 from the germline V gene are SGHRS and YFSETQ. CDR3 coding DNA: TGCGCCAGCAGCTTGGTCGACAGAACCTACGAGCAGTACTTC. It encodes CASSLVDRTYEQYF. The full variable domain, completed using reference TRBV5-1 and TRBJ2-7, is KAGVTQTPRYLIKTRGQQVTLSCSPISGHRSVSWYQQTPGQGLQFLFEYFSETQRNKGNFPGRFSGRQFSNSRSEMNVSTLELGDSALYLCASSLVDRTYEQYFGPGTRLTVT.

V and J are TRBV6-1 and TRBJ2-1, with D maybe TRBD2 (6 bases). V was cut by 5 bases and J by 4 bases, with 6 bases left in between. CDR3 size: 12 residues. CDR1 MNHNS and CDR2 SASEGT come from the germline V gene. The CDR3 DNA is TGTGCCAGCAGTAGCGGGTACAATGAGCAGTTCTTC. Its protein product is CASSSGYNEQFF.